This T cell receptor (beta chain) is from a study of identical twins. Trimming shortened V by 6 bases and J by 3 bases, and 12 bases separated the two germline ends. The CDR3 contains 13 residues. Germline CDR1 reads MNHEY; CDR2 reads SMNVEV (reference sequence). TCRdb re-derived calls from the 5' RACE reads in MiXCR, one entry per CDR3 protein. Of hundreds of thousands of distinct CDR3 sequences in the sample, roughly an eighth were seen once. The sample was also linked to a second study, of yellow fever vaccine responses in identical twins. From that report: Twins reportedly had a vaccine T cell response that seemed partly convergent, partly personalized.

The sequencing input was CD8+ T cells sorted from blood. V is TRBV27 and J is TRBJ2-7; maybe TRBD1 (5 bases). The sequence was collected from a woman under 30 in good health. CDR3 sequence reads: CASRNIDSYEQYF. In DNA, the CDR3 is TGTGCCAGCAGAAACATAGACAGCTACGAGCAGTACTTC.